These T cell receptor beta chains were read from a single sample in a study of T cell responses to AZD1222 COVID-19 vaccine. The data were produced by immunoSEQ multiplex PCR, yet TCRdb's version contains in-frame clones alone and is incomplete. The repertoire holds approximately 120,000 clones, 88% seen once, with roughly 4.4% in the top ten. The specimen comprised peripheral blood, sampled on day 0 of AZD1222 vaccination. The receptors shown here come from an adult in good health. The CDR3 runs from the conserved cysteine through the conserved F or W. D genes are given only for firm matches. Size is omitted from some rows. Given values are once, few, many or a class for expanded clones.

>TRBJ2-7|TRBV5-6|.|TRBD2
TGTGCCAGCAGCTTGGGGGCTAGCGGGAGTTACGAGCAGTACTTC
CASSLGASGSYEQYF
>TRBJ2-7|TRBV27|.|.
TGTGCCAGCAGTTTTCTCGATAGTGCGTCCTACGAGCAGTACTTC
CASSFLDSASYEQYF
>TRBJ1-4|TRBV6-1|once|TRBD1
TGTGCCAGCAGTGACAGGGGGGGAACTAATGAAAAACTGTTTTTT
CASSDRGGTNEKLFF
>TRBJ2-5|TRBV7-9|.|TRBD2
TGTGCCAGCAGCATCGGGACTAGCGGGGGTGAGACCCAGTACTTC
CASSIGTSGGETQYF
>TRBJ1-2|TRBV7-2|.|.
TGTGCCAGCAGCTTAGACCCGGGTGCGGGAAACTATGGCTACACCTTC
CASSLDPGAGNYGYTF
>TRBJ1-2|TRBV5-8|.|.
TGTGCCAGCAGCTTCCTACAGGGCATCAATGGCTACACCTTC
CASSFLQGINGYTF
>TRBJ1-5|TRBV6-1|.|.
TGTGCCAGCAGTGAAACGTGGAGCAATCAGCCCCAGCATTTT
CASSETWSNQPQHF
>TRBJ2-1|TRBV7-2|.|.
TGTGCCAGCAGCTCCACAAGAATAGCGGTCTACAATGAGCAGTTCTTC
CASSSTRIAVYNEQFF
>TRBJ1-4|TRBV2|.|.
TGTGCCAGCAATCGGAACAATGAAAAACTGTTTTTT
CASNRNNEKLFF
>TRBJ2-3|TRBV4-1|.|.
TGCGCCAGCAGCCAAGATTTAGGAGATACGCAGTATTTT
CASSQDLGDTQYF
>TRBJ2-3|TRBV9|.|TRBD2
TGTGCCAGCAGCGTCGCCAGCGGGGGGAGCACAGATACGCAGTATTTT
CASSVASGGSTDTQYF
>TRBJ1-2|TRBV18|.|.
TGTGCCAGCTCACCACCCGACAGAGCTAACTATGGCTACACCTTC
CASSPPDRANYGYTF
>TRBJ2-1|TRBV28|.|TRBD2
TGTGCCAGCAGTTACTATAGCGGGAATGAGCAGTTCTTC
CASSYYSGNEQFF
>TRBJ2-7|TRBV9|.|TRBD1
TGTGCCAGCAGCCCCCAGGGGGCGGGCGAGCAGTACTTC
CASSPQGAGEQYF
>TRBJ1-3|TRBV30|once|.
TGTGCCTGGAGTGTACTATGGCTCAACACCATATATTTT
CAWSVLWLNTIYF
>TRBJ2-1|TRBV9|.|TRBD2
TGTGCCAGCAGCGTTGGTAGCGGGAGTGATGAGCAGTTCTTC
CASSVGSGSDEQFF
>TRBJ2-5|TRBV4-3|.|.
TGCGCCAGCAGCCAAGTAGGGCAGTTGGAGACCCAGTACTTC
CASSQVGQLETQYF